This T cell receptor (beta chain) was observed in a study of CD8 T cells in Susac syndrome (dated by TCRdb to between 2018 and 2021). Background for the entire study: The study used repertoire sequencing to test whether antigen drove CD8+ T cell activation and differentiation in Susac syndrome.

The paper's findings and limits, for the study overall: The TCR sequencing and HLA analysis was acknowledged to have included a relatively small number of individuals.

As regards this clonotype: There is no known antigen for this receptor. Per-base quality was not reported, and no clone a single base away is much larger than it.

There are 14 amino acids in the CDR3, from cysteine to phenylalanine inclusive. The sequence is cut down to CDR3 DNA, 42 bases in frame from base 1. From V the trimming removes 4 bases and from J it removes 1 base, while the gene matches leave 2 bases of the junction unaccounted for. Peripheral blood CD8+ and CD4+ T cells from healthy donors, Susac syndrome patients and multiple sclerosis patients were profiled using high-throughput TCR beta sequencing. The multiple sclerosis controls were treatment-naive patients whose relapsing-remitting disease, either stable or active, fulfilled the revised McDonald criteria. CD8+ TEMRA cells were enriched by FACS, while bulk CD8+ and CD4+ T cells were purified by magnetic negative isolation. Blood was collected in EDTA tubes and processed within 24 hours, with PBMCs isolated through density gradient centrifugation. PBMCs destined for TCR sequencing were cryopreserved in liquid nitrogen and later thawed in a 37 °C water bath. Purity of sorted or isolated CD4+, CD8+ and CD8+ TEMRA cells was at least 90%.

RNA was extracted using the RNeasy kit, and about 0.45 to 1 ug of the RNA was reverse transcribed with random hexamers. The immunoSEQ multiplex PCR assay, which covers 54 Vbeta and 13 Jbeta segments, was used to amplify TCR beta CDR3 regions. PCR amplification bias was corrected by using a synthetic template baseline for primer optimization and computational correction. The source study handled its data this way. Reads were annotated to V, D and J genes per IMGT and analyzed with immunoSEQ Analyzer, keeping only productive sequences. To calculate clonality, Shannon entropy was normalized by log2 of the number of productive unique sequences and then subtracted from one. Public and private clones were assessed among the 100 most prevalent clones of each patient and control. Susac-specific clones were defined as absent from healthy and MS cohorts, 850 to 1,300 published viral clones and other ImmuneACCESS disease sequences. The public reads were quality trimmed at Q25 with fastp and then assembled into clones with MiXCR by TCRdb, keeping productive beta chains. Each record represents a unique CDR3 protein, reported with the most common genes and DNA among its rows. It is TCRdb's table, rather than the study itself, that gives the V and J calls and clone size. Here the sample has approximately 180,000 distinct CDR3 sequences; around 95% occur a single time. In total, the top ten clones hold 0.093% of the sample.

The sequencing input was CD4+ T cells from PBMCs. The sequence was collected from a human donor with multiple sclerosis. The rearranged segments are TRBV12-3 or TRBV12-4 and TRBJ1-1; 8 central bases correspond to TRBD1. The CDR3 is CASSSDRANTEAFF. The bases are TGTGCCAGCAGTTCGGACAGGGCGAACACTGAAGCTTTCTTT.